This T cell receptor beta chain originates from a study of T cell repertoires in cytomegalovirus infection. Across the study: Indications of both CMV infection and matching HLA type were provided by public TCR beta signatures. Findings and caveats of the study: Predominance within the ex vivo response was attributable to HLA-C-restricted CMV-specific TCR beta clonotypes.

TCRdb called the reads again in MiXCR, with one record for every CDR3 protein. Of 600,000 to 800,000 distinct CDR3 sequences listed, roughly 24% are singletons. This clonotype has only a few counts. Its specificity is unknown. V gave up 8 bases and J gave up 5 bases; unmatched junction bases: 10. The CDR3 is 14 amino acids. CDR1 is MNHNS, CDR2 SASEGT, per germline. This sequence was found in a human donor in good health (CMV status not recorded). Some clones in this sample may be carry-over from other donors' samples. The sequencing input was CD8+ T cells from PBMCs. The genes are TRBV6-1 and TRBJ2-5; 8 bases align to TRBD1. As DNA, the CDR3 is TGTGCCAGCGGGCCCAGGGGGCTCAGGGAGACCCAGTACTTC. It yields the protein CASGPRGLRETQYF.